One T cell receptor beta chain is described in this entry. What it recognizes is unknown. No DNA is shown, since the ends of the CDR3 on it are uncertain; the CDR3 is the one TCRdb lists. Looked up from germline, CDR1 is DFQATT and CDR2 is SNEGSKA (reference sequence). The CDR3 has 22 amino acids, counting both end residues. Orbital computed tomography, thyroid ultrasound, serum thyroxine and TRAb, and clinical symptoms together informed the diagnoses. This sample is part of a study of T cells in Graves' hyperthyroidism and ophthalmopathy. Across the study: Initial diagnosis, before any treatment, was when peripheral blood was collected.

The study, taken as a whole, reports: Most clonotypes expanded in the thyroid (above 0.001) were also present in blood. With a median lead of around 6.7 months before onset, the model predicted ophthalmopathy.

There were TCR beta CDR3 regions amplified from RNA transcripts. The HTBI primer set served for first-round RT-PCR of the TCR CDR3. Each CDR3 protein gets one entry after TCRdb re-called the multiplex PCR reads with MiXCR. Of 30,000 to 45,000 distinct CDR3 sequences in the sample, 40% to 60% were seen once. The J gene is TRBJ1-2, the V gene TRBV20-1; TRBD1, the table's D call, was not compared with the DNA. Source material: blood. The sequence was collected from a man aged 40-50 years with Graves' ophthalmopathy. CDR3 protein: CSAKQGYEQYFGPGRGANGYTF.